The 23 T cell receptor beta chains reported below all come from one sample, sequenced in a study of cytomegalovirus exposure and HLA in healthy donors. PCR primers comprised 60 Vbeta and 13 Jbeta primers. Profiling relied on immunoSEQ multiplex PCR, and the TCRdb table lists in-frame clones only, not all of them. The sample includes about 220,000 clones, around four fifths of them seen just once. Sequencing was performed on PBMCs. The receptor set was obtained from a boy between 2 and 10 years old in good health and CMV-seronegative.

The V gene is TRBV19, the J gene TRBJ1-2; TRBD1 aligns across 7 bases. The germline V gene encodes CDR1 LNHDA and CDR2 SQIVND (reference sequence). The CDR3 has 15 residues. V gave up 8 bases and J gave up 0 bases; unmatched junction bases: 9. The CDR3 loop reads CASADRAQANYGYTF. CDR3 in DNA: TGTGCCAGTGCTGACAGGGCACAAGCTAACTATGGCTACACCTTC.

This clone has a single count. The CDR3 sequence is CASSLAGQSYEQYF. DNA of the CDR3: TGTGCCAGCAGCTTGGCGGGTCAGTCCTACGAGCAGTACTTC. The chain combines TRBV5-6 with TRBJ2-7; no reliable D call. Germline-derived CDR1 and CDR2 are SGHDT and YYEEEE. The CDR3 runs 14 residues. The V gene lost 0 bases and the J gene lost 1 base, with 8 bases spanning the gap.

The rearrangement joins TRBV15 to TRBJ1-4, with 7 bases that match TRBD1. Germline loops: CDR1 LNHNV, CDR2 YYDKDF (reference sequence). The CDR3 has 16 amino acids. Trimming cost V 5 bases and J 7 bases; bases outside gene matches: 13. CDR3 in amino acids: CATSRHAGQQREKLFF. DNA of the CDR3: TGTGCCACCAGCCGCCACGCGGGACAGCAACGTGAAAAACTGTTTTTT.

The J gene is TRBJ2-1, the V gene TRBV7-9, with 7 positions matching TRBD2. The trim removed 4 bases at V and 5 bases at J, leaving 8 bases unmatched. CDR3 length: 15 residues. The V gene's germline CDR1 is SEHNR and CDR2 FQNEAQ (reference sequence). The CDR3 protein is CASSYREGPHNEQFF. The CDR3 nucleotides are TGTGCCAGCAGCTATAGGGAGGGCCCTCACAATGAGCAGTTCTTC.

The DNA for the CDR3 is TGTGCCAGCAGCTTAGAGGGGGGGTGGGCCCAAGAGACCCAGTACTTC. Amino acids: CASSLEGGWAQETQYF. The chain joins TRBV7-2 to TRBJ2-5; D perhaps matches TRBD2 (7 bases). The CDR3 is made up of 16 amino acids. The V and J ends lost 1 base and 1 base respectively, with 13 bases between them. The germline V gene has CDR1 SGHTA and CDR2 FQGNSA.

V usage is TRBV15 and J usage is TRBJ2-1; the D gene is possibly TRBD2 (5 bases). Trimming removed 5 bases from V and 1 base from J, with 15 bases in between. The CDR3 sequence is 16 residues long. CDR1 is LNHNV, CDR2 YYDKDF, per germline (reference sequence). The CDR3 bases are TGTGCCACCAGCCCCCCCGGGGAGTTTTCCTACAATGAGCAGTTCTTC. Protein sequence: CATSPPGEFSYNEQFF.

V and J are TRBV28 and TRBJ1-6; D remains ambiguous. Trimming cost V 2 bases and J 9 bases, with 5 bases left between them. This CDR3 has 12 amino acids. Germline values: CDR1 MDHEN, CDR2 SYDVKM. The CDR3 nucleotides read TGTGCCAGCAGTTTAACTGGTTCACCCCTCCACTTT. This gives the protein CASSLTGSPLHF.

This clone was counted once. This chain links TRBV5-4 with TRBJ2-7; TRBD1 is a possible D gene (7 bases). The V end was cut by 0 bases, the J end by 5 bases, with 12 bases between. The CDR3 runs 14 residues. CDR1 and CDR2 (germline): SGHNT, YYREEE (reference sequence). CDR3 loop: CASSLGQGGDEQYF. DNA of the CDR3: TGTGCCAGCAGCTTGGGACAGGGAGGAGACGAGCAGTACTTC.

The chain uses TRBV30 and TRBJ1-3; D remains ambiguous. Trimming pared 2 bases from V and 3 bases from J, leaving 2 bases between. In germline, CDR1 is GTSNPN, CDR2 SVGIG (reference sequence). CDR3 length equals 11 residues. CDR3 loop: CAWSYGNTIYF. The CDR3 region has the DNA TGTGCCTGGAGTTATGGAAACACCATATATTTT.

The chain combines TRBV4-1 with TRBJ2-5; 9 positions match TRBD2. The J call may be wrong; the DNA end is better matched by TRBJ2-7. This CDR3 has 16 amino acids. From germline, CDR1 is MGHRA and CDR2 YSYEKL. The CDR3 nucleotides read TGCGCCAGCAGCCATTCGATAGCGGGAGCTATGCTCGAGCAGTACTTC. It yields the protein CASSHSIAGAMLEQYF.

The chain links TRBV7-9 to TRBJ2-1; D possibly corresponds to TRBD2 (5 bases). The CDR3 loop spans 12 amino acids. Deletions cut 5 bases from V and 9 bases from J, with 11 bases between. Germline CDR1 and CDR2: SEHNR and FQNEAQ (reference sequence). Here the CDR3 DNA reads TGTGCCAGCAGCCGAAGCGGAATTGAGCAGTTCTTC. As protein: CASSRSGIEQFF.

This clone has a single count. The gene calls are TRBV19 and TRBJ1-1; tentatively, D is TRBD1 (5 bases). CDR1 is LNHDA, CDR2 SQIVND, per germline (reference sequence). Trimming took 10 bases from V and 0 from J, leaving 21 bases between them. The CDR3 is 16 amino acids. The CDR3 region has the DNA TGTGCCACATCCGCAGGGCAGGGCAAAATGAACACTGAAGCTTTCTTT. This gives the protein CATSAGQGKMNTEAFF.

The chain is built from TRBV19 and TRBJ1-6; 7 bases fit TRBD1. J was trimmed by 2 bases and V by 4 bases; bases with no gene match: 5. Germline CDR1 reads LNHDA; CDR2 reads SQIVND (reference sequence). This CDR3 has 16 residues. The CDR3 here is CASSTTGVAYNSPLHF. The DNA of the CDR3 is TGTGCCAGTAGTACCACAGGGGTCGCCTATAATTCACCCCTCCACTTT. Full variable domain (remainder filled in from reference TRBV19 and TRBJ1-6): DGGITQSPKYLFRKEGQNVTLSCEQNLNHDAMYWYRQDPGQGLRLIYYSQIVNDFQKGDIAEGYSVSREKKESFPLTVTSAQKNPTAFYLCASSTTGVAYNSPLHFGNGTRLTVT.

The chain recombines TRBV4-1 with TRBJ1-4; D not resolved. CDR1 is MGHRA, CDR2 YSYEKL, per germline. V gave up 6 bases and J gave up 0 bases, with 14 bases separating them. This CDR3 has 16 residues. CDR3 nucleotide sequence: TGCGCCAGCAGGACTACTGGCGGAGCAACTAATGAAAAACTGTTTTTT. Translated: CASRTTGGATNEKLFF.

The chain links TRBV2 to TRBJ2-2; TRBD2 aligns across 7 bases. Germline V gene lookup returns CDR1 SNHLY and CDR2 FYNNEI. CDR3 size: 17 residues. The trim removed 2 bases at V and 6 bases at J, leaving 12 bases unmatched. CDR3 sequence reads: CASSESSGISRAGELFF. DNA of the CDR3: TGTGCCAGCAGTGAATCCAGCGGGATAAGTCGGGCCGGGGAGCTGTTTTTT.

The V and J genes are TRBV9 and TRBJ2-7; D is perhaps TRBD2 (6 bases). V lost 4 bases and J lost 0, with 14 bases in between. There are 15 residues in the CDR3. From germline, CDR1 is SGDLS and CDR2 YYNGEE. The CDR3 DNA is TGTGCCAGCAGCCTTGGGGGGACGGGCTCCTACGAGCAGTACTTC. Its translation: CASSLGGTGSYEQYF.

The chain is built from TRBV11-2 and TRBJ2-3; unclear D gene. Trimming shortened V by 5 bases and J by 2 bases, and 5 bases separated the two germline ends. The CDR3 has 12 amino acids. In germline, CDR1 is SGHAT, CDR2 FQNNGV. The DNA for the CDR3 is TGTGCCAGCAGCGTCATCACAGATACGCAGTATTTT. Translation: CASSVITDTQYF.

The chain has TRBV7-9 and TRBJ2-3; TRBD1 matches 7 bases. V lost 4 bases to trimming and J lost 4 bases; unmatched junction nucleotides: 5. The V gene's germline CDR1 is SEHNR and CDR2 FQNEAQ (reference sequence). CDR3 length: 14 residues. For the CDR3, the DNA is TGTGCCAGCAGCTCTGACAGGGTGGCAGATACGCAGTATTTT. Its translation is CASSSDRVADTQYF.

Here the CDR3 reads CASSVGGASLNEQFF. The DNA of the CDR3 is TGTGCCAGCAGTGTGGGCGGGGCCTCTCTGAATGAGCAGTTCTTC. This chain joins TRBV2 and TRBJ2-1; TRBD2 might be the D (6 bases). The CDR3 sequence is 15 residues long. The germline gives CDR1 SNHLY, CDR2 FYNNEI. Trimming pared 4 bases from V and 7 bases from J, leaving 17 bases between.

The chain joins TRBV27 to TRBJ1-3; 8 bases match TRBD1. This CDR3 contains 16 residues. CDR1 is MNHEY, CDR2 SMNVEV, per germline (reference sequence). The V and J ends lost 6 bases and 0 bases, in that order; junction bases with no gene match: 7. CDR3 DNA sequence: TGTGCCAGCAGCCGGACAGGGCCCCACTCTGGAAACACCATATATTTT. It translates to CASSRTGPHSGNTIYF.

V gene TRBV11-2 combines with J gene TRBJ2-2; 9 bases map to TRBD2. The CDR3 is 15 amino acids. Germline loops: CDR1 SGHAT, CDR2 FQNNGV. With 1 base clipped from V and 5 bases from J, the junction kept 2 bases outside the gene matches. CDR3: CASSLGTSVTGELFF. As DNA, the CDR3 is TGTGCCAGCAGCTTAGGGACTAGCGTTACCGGGGAGCTGTTTTTT.

The chain links TRBV2 to TRBJ1-6; 12 bases agree with TRBD1. V gave up 6 bases and J gave up 10 bases; unmatched junction bases: 7. This CDR3 has 15 amino acids. The germline CDR1 and CDR2 sequences are SNHLY and FYNNEI. Here the CDR3 reads CASSQVGTGGSPLHF. CDR3 sequence (DNA): TGTGCCAGCAGCCAGGTGGGGACAGGGGGCTCACCCCTCCACTTT. Filled out from reference TRBV2 and TRBJ1-6, the complete variable domain reads EPEVTQTPSHQVTQMGQEVILRCVPISNHLYFYWYRQILGQKVEFLVSFYNNEISEKSEIFDDQFSVERPDGSNFTLKIRSTKLEDSAMYFCASSQVGTGGSPLHFGNGTRLTVT.

This clone has more than one count but fewer than ten. The V call is TRBV6-6, the J call TRBJ1-1; D is unresolved. The germline V gene encodes CDR1 MNHNY and CDR2 SVGAGI (reference sequence). The CDR3 consists of 11 residues. The V gene lost 4 bases and the J gene lost 3 bases, with 3 bases spanning the gap. The chain's CDR3 is CASSSYTEAFF. The DNA of the CDR3 is TGTGCCAGCAGTTCCTACACTGAAGCTTTCTTT.